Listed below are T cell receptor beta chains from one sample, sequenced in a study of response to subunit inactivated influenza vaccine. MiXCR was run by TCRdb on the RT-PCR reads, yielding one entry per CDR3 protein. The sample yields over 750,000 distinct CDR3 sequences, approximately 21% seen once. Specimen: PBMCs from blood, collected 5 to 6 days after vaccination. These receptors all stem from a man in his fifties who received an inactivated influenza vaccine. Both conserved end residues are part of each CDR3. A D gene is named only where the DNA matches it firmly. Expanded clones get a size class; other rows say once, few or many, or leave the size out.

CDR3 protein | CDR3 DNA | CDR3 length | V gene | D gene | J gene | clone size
CSVARTSGEYEQYF | TGCAGCGTCGCACGGACTAGCGGGGAGTACGAGCAGTACTTC | 14 | TRBV29-1 | TRBD2 | TRBJ2-7 | -
CAWSVGGGSYEQYF | TGTGCCTGGAGTGTAGGTGGTGGGTCCTACGAGCAGTACTTC | 14 | TRBV30 | - | TRBJ2-7 | few
CSASYSNQPQHF | TGCAGTGCTAGTTACAGCAATCAGCCCCAGCATTTT | 12 | TRBV20-1 | - | TRBJ1-5 | -
CASSHDRELYNEQFF | TGTGCCAGCAGTCACGACAGGGAACTATACAATGAGCAGTTCTTC | 15 | TRBV6-5 | TRBD1 | TRBJ2-1 | few
CASSQESMAFTGELFF | TGCGCCAGCAGCCAAGAATCCATGGCTTTTACCGGGGAGCTGTTTTTT | 16 | TRBV4-3 | - | TRBJ2-2 | few
CASSLSGGFPDTQYF | TGCGCCAGCAGCTTAAGCGGGGGGTTCCCAGATACGCAGTATTTT | 15 | TRBV5-1 | TRBD2 | TRBJ2-3 | -
CATRPLEQFF | TGTGCCACCAGGCCCTTGGAGCAGTTCTTC | 10 | TRBV24-1 | - | TRBJ2-1 | few
CASSLGGNLREFF | TGTGCCAGCAGTTTAGGGGGGAACCTAAGGGAGTTCTTC | 13 | TRBV12-3/TRBV12-4 | - | TRBJ2-1 | few
CSVEVKGANVLTF | TGCAGCGTTGAGGTAAAGGGGGCCAACGTCCTGACTTTC | 13 | TRBV29-1 | - | TRBJ2-6 | many
CASRLGVGTGELFF | TGTGCCAGCAGGCTGGGAGTGGGGACCGGGGAGCTGTTTTTT | 14 | TRBV11-1 | - | TRBJ2-2 | -
CSARQIRQGDYNEQFF | TGCAGTGCTAGACAAATTCGACAGGGAGATTACAATGAGCAGTTCTTC | 16 | TRBV20-1 | TRBD1 | TRBJ2-1 | -
CASSYSTYEQFF | TGTGCCAGCAGTTACTCTACGTATGAGCAGTTCTTC | 12 | TRBV6-2/TRBV6-3 | - | TRBJ2-1 | -
CSAAGTSGRGVNEQFF | TGCAGTGCTGCCGGGACTAGCGGGAGGGGGGTGAATGAGCAGTTCTTC | 16 | TRBV20-1 | TRBD2 | TRBJ2-1 | -
CASSSLPLRGYRNTIYF | TGTGCCAGCAGCTCCCTGCCCCTCAGGGGGTATAGAAACACCATATATTTT | 17 | TRBV7-9 | TRBD1 | TRBJ1-3 | few
CASSYPGLTRSGANVLTF | TGTGCCAGCAGTTACCCCGGACTCACTAGGTCTGGGGCCAACGTCCTGACTTTC | 18 | TRBV6-2/TRBV6-3 | - | TRBJ2-6 | -
CASSSGGQAANVEQYF | TGTGCCAGCAGCTCCGGTGGACAGGCAGCAAACGTCGAGCAGTACTTC | 16 | TRBV5-5 | TRBD1 | TRBJ2-7 | -
CASSSAGTGGFQPQHF | TGTGCCAGCAGCTCAGCAGGGACAGGGGGCTTTCAGCCCCAGCATTTT | 16 | TRBV5-6 | TRBD1 | TRBJ1-5 | -
CASSLGGSLNQPQHF | TGTGCCAGCAGTTTAGGGGGGTCCCTCAATCAGCCCCAGCATTTT | 15 | TRBV12-3/TRBV12-4 | - | TRBJ1-5 | -
CAISERTYEQYF | TGTGCCATCAGTGAGCGGACCTACGAGCAGTACTTC | 12 | TRBV10-3 | - | TRBJ2-7 | -
CASSLLAGNLYNEQFF | TGTGCCAGCAGTTTATTAGCGGGAAACCTCTACAATGAGCAGTTCTTC | 16 | TRBV12-3/TRBV12-4 | TRBD2 | TRBJ2-1 | many
CSARQGGTKNIQYF | TGCAGTGCAAGACAGGGGGGGACCAAAAACATTCAGTACTTC | 14 | TRBV20-1 | TRBD1 | TRBJ2-4 | -
CASSFGAGGANVLTF | TGCGCCAGCAGCTTTGGGGCCGGAGGGGCCAACGTCCTGACTTTC | 15 | TRBV5-1 | - | TRBJ2-6 | few
CASSSSAAGANVLTF | TGTGCCAGCAGTTCGTCGGCAGCGGGGGCCAACGTCCTGACTTTC | 15 | TRBV7-2 | - | TRBJ2-6 | -
CASSLVQRLQETQYF | TGTGCCAGCAGCTTGGTTCAGAGACTCCAAGAGACCCAGTACTTC | 15 | TRBV5-5 | - | TRBJ2-5 | -
CSATAHNEQFF | TGCAGCGCCACAGCACACAATGAGCAGTTCTTC | 11 | TRBV29-1 | - | TRBJ2-1 | few
CSARDVVGTDTQYF | TGCAGTGCTAGAGATGTGGTCGGGACAGATACGCAGTATTTT | 14 | TRBV20-1 | - | TRBJ2-3 | -
CSASQGLNTGELFF | TGCAGTGCTAGTCAGGGGTTGAACACCGGGGAGCTGTTTTTT | 14 | TRBV20-1 | - | TRBJ2-2 | few
CASSLSRLAGNEQFF | TGTGCCAGCAGTTTATCGAGGCTAGCGGGGAATGAGCAGTTCTTC | 15 | TRBV12-3/TRBV12-4 | TRBD2 | TRBJ2-1 | -
CAQWRERDEQFF | TGTGCTCAGTGGCGGGAGCGCGATGAGCAGTTCTTC | 12 | TRBV27 | TRBD2 | TRBJ2-1 | -
CSVEVGTYEQYF | TGCAGCGTTGAAGTCGGCACCTACGAGCAGTACTTC | 12 | TRBV29-1 | - | TRBJ2-7 | few
CSVDVSGNTGELFF | TGCAGCGTCGACGTCTCCGGGAACACCGGGGAGCTGTTTTTT | 14 | TRBV29-1 | - | TRBJ2-2 | many
CASSSGTSVYEQYF | TGTGCCAGCAGTTCCGGGACTAGTGTCTACGAGCAGTACTTC | 14 | TRBV6-5 | TRBD2 | TRBJ2-7 | -
CASRAGALETQYF | TGTGCCAGCAGGGCGGGAGCTTTAGAGACCCAGTACTTC | 13 | TRBV28 | TRBD2 | TRBJ2-5 | -
CASSQDLEGLSGNTIYF | TGCGCCAGCAGCCAAGATTTGGAGGGGTTGTCTGGAAACACCATATATTTT | 17 | TRBV4-3 | - | TRBJ1-3 | -
CASSLGGLSNEQYF | TGTGCCAGCAGCTTAGGTGGCCTGAGTAACGAGCAGTACTTC | 14 | TRBV7-2 | - | TRBJ2-7 | -
CASSTQAGGIETQYF | TGTGCCAGCAGCACACAAGCGGGGGGAATAGAGACCCAGTACTTC | 15 | TRBV7-2 | TRBD2 | TRBJ2-5 | -
CASSEAGTSAETQYF | TGCGCCAGCAGCGAAGCCGGGACTAGCGCGGAGACCCAGTACTTC | 15 | TRBV5-1 | TRBD2 | TRBJ2-5 | -
CASSVDLVSYNEQFF | TGTGCCAGCAGCGTAGATTTGGTTTCCTACAATGAGCAGTTCTTC | 15 | TRBV9 | - | TRBJ2-1 | -
CASSFLIGLETQYF | TGTGCCAGCAGTTTTCTTATAGGGCTAGAGACCCAGTACTTC | 14 | TRBV12-3/TRBV12-4 | - | TRBJ2-5 | -
CASSLGTPGEQYF | TGTGCCAGCAGCTTAGGCACCCCTGGGGAGCAGTACTTC | 13 | TRBV7-8 | - | TRBJ2-7 | -
CASSFRSTGGIGDTQYF | TGTGCCAGCAGTTTCAGGTCGACAGGGGGAATTGGCGATACGCAGTATTTT | 17 | TRBV27 | TRBD1 | TRBJ2-3 | few
CASSLDLAKGQFF | TGTGCCAGCAGCTTAGATCTGGCGAAGGGGCAGTTCTTC | 13 | TRBV11-2 | - | TRBJ2-1 | few
CASSYPYNEQFF | TGTGCCAGCAGTTACCCCTACAATGAGCAGTTCTTC | 12 | TRBV6-2/TRBV6-3 | - | TRBJ2-1 | few
CASSQESRGNYGYTF | TGTGCCAGCAGCCAAGAATCTAGGGGTAACTATGGCTACACCTTC | 15 | TRBV4-2 | - | TRBJ1-2 | -
CATSRALETQYF | TGTGCCACCTCAAGGGCATTAGAGACCCAGTACTTC | 12 | TRBV10-3 | - | TRBJ2-5 | few
CAISDGVGGGTDTQYF | TGTGCCATCAGTGATGGGGTCGGAGGGGGCACAGATACGCAGTATTTT | 16 | TRBV10-3 | - | TRBJ2-3 | -
CASSQDRAAAYNEQFF | TGTGCCAGCAGCCAAGACAGAGCGGCCGCCTACAATGAGCAGTTCTTC | 16 | TRBV4-2 | - | TRBJ2-1 | few
CASSQFWNLRGFEQYF | TGCGCCAGCAGCCAATTCTGGAATTTGAGAGGGTTCGAGCAGTACTTC | 16 | TRBV4-3 | - | TRBJ2-7 | few
CSARDVGGYNTGELFF | TGCAGTGCTAGAGACGTCGGGGGCTATAACACCGGGGAGCTGTTTTTT | 16 | TRBV20-1 | - | TRBJ2-2 | few
CASSLRVRDYGYTF | TGTGCCAGCAGCTTGCGAGTCAGGGACTATGGCTACACCTTC | 14 | TRBV5-6 | - | TRBJ1-2 | -
CSATGTGDRRNEQFF | TGCAGTGCTACCGGGACAGGGGATAGGAGGAATGAGCAGTTCTTC | 15 | TRBV20-1 | TRBD1 | TRBJ2-1 | many
CASSFGIWRGSYNEQFF | TGTGCCAGCAGTTTCGGGATTTGGAGGGGGTCCTACAATGAGCAGTTCTTC | 17 | TRBV12-3/TRBV12-4 | - | TRBJ2-1 | -
CSARDRGLTGELFF | TGCAGTGCTAGAGACAGGGGACTCACCGGGGAGCTGTTTTTT | 14 | TRBV20-1 | - | TRBJ2-2 | few
CASRSGRMIKTQYF | TGTGCCAGCAGGAGTGGCAGGATGATAAAGACCCAGTACTTC | 14 | TRBV6-1 | - | TRBJ2-5 | -
CASSYSISTSGYHNEQFF | TGTGCCAGCAGTTACTCAATATCGACTAGCGGGTACCACAATGAGCAGTTCTTC | 18 | TRBV6-5 | TRBD2 | TRBJ2-1 | -
CASSQPLGGSWGYNEQFF | TGTGCCAGCAGCCAACCTCTGGGCGGGAGCTGGGGGTACAATGAGCAGTTCTTC | 18 | TRBV11-2 | TRBD2 | TRBJ2-1 | few
CSALGTSGASSYNEQFF | TGCAGTGCACTCGGGACTAGCGGGGCAAGCTCCTACAATGAGCAGTTCTTC | 17 | TRBV20-1 | TRBD2 | TRBJ2-1 | -
CSATGPVGLDTQYF | TGCAGTGCCACCGGGCCGGTTGGTTTAGATACGCAGTATTTT | 14 | TRBV20-1 | - | TRBJ2-3 | few
CATGLAANNEQFF | TGTGCCACCGGACTAGCGGCAAACAATGAGCAGTTCTTC | 13 | TRBV10-3 | TRBD2 | TRBJ2-1 | few